This TCR beta chain was observed in a study of cytomegalovirus exposure and HLA in healthy donors. Broader study findings: Reportedly, fewer N-insertions than the roughly 690-donor mean appeared in an Asian-associated ancestry cluster in a later analysis.

Notes on this clone: Its antigen is as yet unknown.

The PCR contained 60 Vbeta and 13 Jbeta primers. TCRdb's table, derived via immunoSEQ multiplex PCR, lists solely in-frame clones and lacks some. The profile shows about 110,000 clones, 67% of them singletons. Sequenced input: PBMCs. The sequence was obtained from a man younger than 35 in good health and CMV-seropositive.

The CDR3 nucleotides are TGTGCCAGCAGCTTGGGGCCTGACTCCTACAATGAGCAGTTCTTC. This encodes CASSLGPDSYNEQFF. The chain combines TRBV5-4 with TRBJ2-1; D is ambiguous. The CDR3 is 15 residues long. CDR1 SGHNT and CDR2 YYREEE come from the germline V gene (reference sequence). Trimming pared 0 bases from V and 0 bases from J, leaving 7 bases between.